This paragraph covers one T cell receptor (beta chain) sequence. What it binds is not known. Just one base apart from a much larger clone, this may be a read error. The sample has other DNA sequences that encode this CDR3 too. The sample is drawn from a study of OX40 agonist ivuxolimab in advanced cancers. Some clones are missing from TCRdb's copy, which holds only in-frame ones; the method was immunoSEQ multiplex PCR. The sample holds around 63,000 clones, over 75% seen once. Overall study results and limits: Mean expanded clone counts were higher in CD8+ than CD4+ T cells.

This material consisted of CD4+ or CD8+ T cells sorted from blood, taken in a trial of the OX40 agonist ivuxolimab. This sequence originates from an adult with an advanced solid tumor such as melanoma, head and neck, liver or kidney cancer.

The CDR3 reads CAISESRGDEAFF. The CDR3 bases are TGTGCCATCAGTGAGTCCAGAGGGGATGAAGCTTTCTTT. The J gene is TRBJ1-1, the V gene TRBV10-3; maybe TRBD1 (5 bases). The V end was cut by 0 bases, the J end by 7 bases, with 9 bases between. Germline lookup yields CDR1 ENHRY and CDR2 SYGVKD. CDR3 length: 13 residues.